What follows are 25 T cell receptor beta chains derived from one specimen sequenced in a study of blood T cells in healthy people across ages (dated by TCRdb to about 2015). Library generation was performed with 5' RACE. The data were produced on an Illumina HiSeq 2500. A second PCR of about 7 to 12 cycles was performed with a sample-barcoded 5' primer and a J-beta primer mix. The public reads were run again by TCRdb, first through fastp at Q25 and then through MiXCR, and only productive beta chains were kept. For every CDR3 protein sequence, its rows merge into one entry that carries the most common genes and DNA. The sample table holds about 1,500,000 distinct CDR3 sequences, of which roughly 28% were seen once. Jointly, the top ten make up approximately 7.7% of the sample. The material sequenced was blood. These TCRs come from a woman younger than 45 in good health.

Comments on this clonotype: Just one base apart from a much larger clone, this may be a read error. The chain uses TRBV20-1 and TRBJ2-1; D uncertain. The CDR3 extends over 13 amino acids. The germline V gene has CDR1 DFQATT and CDR2 SNEGSKA (reference sequence). For the CDR3, the DNA is TGCAGTGCTGAGTACGGGCGGAACAATGAGCGGTTCTTC. Translation gives CSAEYGRNNERFF.

As regards this clonotype: This may stem from a read error, because a much larger clone lies one nucleotide away. The chain links TRBV12-3 or TRBV12-4 to TRBJ2-4; 7 positions agree with TRBD2. The CDR3 contains 14 residues. V trimming: 4 bases; J trimming: 9 bases; junction bases outside the gene matches: 9. CDR3 nucleotides: TGTGCCAGCAGTTCCTGGGGGGGAGAAAGCATTCAGTACTTC. Translating it yields CASSSWGGESIQYF.

This sequence joins TRBV20-1 and TRBJ2-1; D tentatively fits TRBD1 or TRBD2 (5 bases each). V lost 5 bases and J lost 5, with 13 bases in between. Germline V gene lookup returns CDR1 DFQATT and CDR2 SNEGSKA (reference sequence). This CDR3 spans 13 amino acids. CDR3 bases: TGCAGTGCTGGACCCGGGGCCGACAATGAGCAGTTCTTC. Amino acids: CSAGPGADNEQFF.

To note about this clonotype: A much larger clone sits a single nucleotide away, making a read error possible. V gene TRBV28 combines with J gene TRBJ2-5; 7 bases line up with TRBD1. The trim removed 11 bases at V and 2 bases at J, leaving 23 bases unmatched. This CDR3 is 18 amino acids long. The V gene's germline CDR1 is MDHEN and CDR2 SYDVKM. The CDR3 nucleotides read TGTGCCGCCTTGACGACAGGGCTTTTACCGGCGGAACAAGAGACCCAGTACTTC. Its translation is CAALTTGLLPAEQETQYF.

The chain carries TRBV19 and TRBJ2-7; D uncertain. The J call may be incorrect, as the DNA end agrees better with TRBJ2-5. Germline CDR1 and CDR2: LNHDA and SQIVND (reference sequence). The length of the CDR3 is 13 residues. CDR3 sequence (DNA): TGTGCCAGTAGTAGGTCGTTGGAAGAGACCCAGTACTTC. Translated: CASSRSLEETQYF.

This clonotype has a handful of counts. V gene TRBV20-1 combines with J gene TRBJ2-6; 7 nucleotides line up with TRBD1. Germline lookup yields CDR1 DFQATT and CDR2 SNEGSKA (reference sequence). The CDR3 runs to 17 residues. V was clipped by 5 bases and J by 0 bases; unmatched bases: 10. The DNA for the CDR3 is TGCAGTGCTCCCCGGCGGACAGGACCCTCTGGGGCCAACGTCCTGACTTTC. It translates to CSAPRRTGPSGANVLTF.

The chain couples TRBV2 to TRBJ2-3; tentative D call: TRBD2 (5 bases). Germline values: CDR1 SNHLY, CDR2 FYNNEI. V was pared by 5 bases and J by 3 bases, with 18 bases between. The CDR3 is 16 amino acids. The CDR3 region has the DNA TGTGCCAGCAGTCCAAATGTCCCGGGGAGAACAGATACGCAGTATTTT. Residues: CASSPNVPGRTDTQYF. The entire variable domain, with the rest obtained from reference TRBV2 and TRBJ2-3, is as follows: EPEVTQTPSHQVTQMGQEVILRCVPISNHLYFYWYRQILGQKVEFLVSFYNNEISEKSEIFDDQFSVERPDGSNFTLKIRSTKLEDSAMYFCASSPNVPGRTDTQYFGPGTRLTVL.

CDR3 region: CASQDPRNDKLFF. For the CDR3, the DNA is TGTGCCAGCCAAGATCCGAGGAACGACAAACTGTTTTTT. The rearrangement uses TRBV9 and TRBJ1-4, with D unresolved. The germline V gene has CDR1 SGDLS and CDR2 YYNGEE. This CDR3 spans 13 amino acids. V was cut by 7 bases and J by 11 bases, with 18 bases left in between.

The chain carries TRBV29-1 and TRBJ2-1; no definite D call. Germline CDR1 and CDR2: SQVTM and ANQGSEA. The CDR3 is 11 residues long. Trimming cost V 6 bases and J 8 bases, with 11 bases left between them. CDR3 protein: CSVANVDEQFF. Written as DNA, the CDR3 is TGCAGCGTAGCCAACGTGGATGAGCAGTTCTTC.

This clonotype has a single count. This chain joins TRBV2 and TRBJ1-5, with 9 positions matching TRBD1. The CDR3 is 15 amino acids. V lost 5 bases to trimming and J lost 6 bases; unmatched junction nucleotides: 8. The germline V gene encodes CDR1 SNHLY and CDR2 FYNNEI. The DNA of the CDR3 is TGTGCCAGCAGTACACACGACAGGGGGAGTCAGCCCCAGCATTTT. Protein: CASSTHDRGSQPQHF.

This clonotype turned up a few times. The genes are TRBV10-3 and TRBJ2-7; D is perhaps TRBD1 or TRBD2 (6 bases each). V was clipped by 7 bases and J by 4 bases, with 14 bases between them. Germline CDR1 is ENHRY and CDR2 is SYGVKD. The CDR3 consists of 13 residues. CDR3: CAIKPGEAYEQYF. The CDR3 nucleotides read TGTGCCATCAAGCCAGGGGAGGCTTACGAGCAGTACTTC.

The chain joins TRBV4-1 to TRBJ2-1; 11 nucleotides align to TRBD2. The CDR3 totals 15 residues. V shed 3 bases and J 4 bases; nucleotides not matched to a gene: 2. The germline CDR1 and CDR2 sequences are MGHRA and YSYEKL. For the CDR3, the DNA is TGCGCCAGCAGCCAGACTAGCGGGGATTACAATGAGCAGTTCTTC. Translating gives CASSQTSGDYNEQFF.

The gene calls are TRBV20-1 and TRBJ1-5; 7 nucleotides agree with TRBD1. CDR1 is DFQATT, CDR2 SNEGSKA, per germline (reference sequence). The CDR3 totals 14 residues. V shed 6 bases and J 4 bases; nucleotides not matched to a gene: 9. This CDR3 reads CSATPGQANQPQHF. The CDR3 nucleotides are TGCAGTGCCACTCCCGGACAGGCTAATCAGCCCCAGCATTTT.

V and J are TRBV20-1 and TRBJ2-1; 7 nucleotides align to TRBD2. The J segment lost 3 bases and the V segment lost 0 bases, leaving 2 bases of the junction unmatched. Germline values: CDR1 DFQATT, CDR2 SNEGSKA (reference sequence). The CDR3 has 14 amino acids. The CDR3 DNA follows: TGCAGTGCTAGAGAATCGGGAGGCTACAATGAGCAGTTCTTC. This codes for CSARESGGYNEQFF.

This clonotype was found many times. V usage is TRBV5-1 and J usage is TRBJ2-7; the match to TRBD1 covers 8 bases. J was trimmed by 7 bases and V by 4 bases; bases with no gene match: 13. The CDR3 runs 15 residues. The V gene's germline CDR1 is SGHRS and CDR2 YFSETQ. The CDR3 nucleotides are TGCGCCAGCAGCGCGGAGGGACAGGCGGATGGGGAGCAGTACTTC. It codes for CASSAEGQADGEQYF.

V and J are TRBV27 and TRBJ1-1; 7 nucleotides agree with TRBD1. V was clipped by 5 bases and J by 1 base; unmatched bases: 10. From germline, CDR1 is MNHEY and CDR2 SMNVEV (reference sequence). The CDR3 length is 16 residues. The CDR3 loop is CASSRQGTRANTEAFF. The CDR3 DNA reads TGTGCCAGCAGTCGACAGGGAACGAGGGCGAACACTGAAGCTTTCTTT.

This clonotype was found many times. V and J are TRBV21-1 and TRBJ2-1; TRBD1 is the table's D call and was not checked against the DNA. TRBV21-1 has pseudogene status. The CDR3 is made up of 12 amino acids. This chain's CDR3 is CASSTRGGEQFF. As DNA, the CDR3 is TGTGCCAGCAGCACCAGGGGTGGTGAGCAGTTCTTC.

This clonotype has only a few counts. The rearrangement links TRBV3-1 to TRBJ2-1; 10 bases match TRBD2. Germline assignment: CDR1 LGHDT and CDR2 YNNKEL (reference sequence). The CDR3 spans 15 residues. J gave up 9 bases and V 3 bases, and 8 bases lay outside the gene matches. CDR3 in DNA: TGTGCCAGCAGCCAGCACCCAGGACTAGCGGTTGAGCAGTTCTTC. The encoded protein is CASSQHPGLAVEQFF.

The rearrangement uses TRBV20-1 and TRBJ1-1; D might be TRBD1 (6 bases). With 1 base removed from V and 4 bases from J, the gap between germline ends came to 13 bases. CDR1 is DFQATT and CDR2 is SNEGSKA in the germline V gene (reference sequence). This CDR3 has 14 residues. CDR3 region: CSARGGGGITEAFF. CDR3 sequence (DNA): TGCAGTGCTAGAGGGGGGGGCGGGATCACTGAAGCTTTCTTT.

This clonotype has a handful of counts. A much larger clone sits a single nucleotide away, making a read error possible. CDR3 DNA sequence: TGTGCCAGCAGCGCAGGCTTGGACTATGGCTGCACCTTC. Protein: CASSAGLDYGCTF. The chain recombines TRBV7-2 with TRBJ1-2; D not resolved. The V gene's germline CDR1 is SGHTA and CDR2 FQGNSA. This CDR3 contains 13 residues.

The chain uses TRBV12-3 or TRBV12-4 and TRBJ2-5, with a tentative D call TRBD1 (6 bases). V gave up 6 bases and J gave up 5 bases, with 13 bases separating them. The CDR3 extends over 13 amino acids. CDR3 sequence reads: CASRLTGTETQYF. In DNA, the CDR3 is TGTGCCAGCAGACTAACAGGGACCGAGACCCAGTACTTC.

The chain uses TRBV20-1 and TRBJ2-3; D is unresolved. This CDR3 has 16 amino acids. V was pared by 2 bases and J by 0 bases, with 15 bases between. CDR1 is DFQATT, CDR2 SNEGSKA, per germline (reference sequence). DNA for the CDR3: TGCAGTGCTAGAATTGACCGCCAAACTAGCACAGATACGCAGTATTTT. Translating gives CSARIDRQTSTDTQYF.

This clonotype was seen repeatedly, ten times or more. CDR3 coding DNA: TGCAGTGCTAACAGCCAGTTTGGGACAGCTCTCTATGGCTACACCTTC. This translates into CSANSQFGTALYGYTF. The chain recombines TRBV20-1 with TRBJ1-2; TRBD1 aligns across 7 bases. The CDR3 extends over 16 amino acids. The ends lost 4 bases at V and 4 bases at J; junction bases unmatched: 15. Per the germline V gene, CDR1 is DFQATT and CDR2 is SNEGSKA (reference sequence).

This clonotype was found a few times. The rearrangement joins TRBV28 to TRBJ2-7; perhaps D is TRBD1 or TRBD2 (5 bases each). V was cut by 3 bases and J by 3 bases, with 15 bases left in between. The CDR3 has 15 amino acids. Germline values: CDR1 MDHEN, CDR2 SYDVKM. The CDR3 DNA reads as TGTGCCAGCAGTTTGGGGCGGGCGACGGTCTACGAGCAGTACTTC. Its protein is CASSLGRATVYEQYF.

There are a few counts of this clonotype. The chain is built from TRBV6-1 and TRBJ2-7, with D possibly matching TRBD1 (5 bases). This CDR3 spans 13 amino acids. CDR1 and CDR2 from the germline V gene are MNHNS and SASEGT. V lost 1 base to trimming and J lost 5 bases, with 9 bases between them. CDR3 loop: CASSEGRVHEQYF. Here the CDR3 DNA reads TGTGCCAGCAGTGAAGGCAGGGTACACGAGCAGTACTTC.